This T cell receptor (beta chain) originates from a study of cytomegalovirus exposure and HLA in healthy donors. The CDR3 spans 15 residues. The germline V gene has CDR1 MDHEN and CDR2 SYDVKM. V was cut by 3 bases and J by 4 bases, with 12 bases left in between. Notes on the study in general: In a later analysis, an Asian-associated ancestry cluster reportedly showed fewer N-insertions than the approximately 670-donor mean. The study listed 164 cytomegalovirus-associated TCR beta chains. Equally common other TCR beta chains were less clonally expanded than HLA-associated ones, a later analysis found.

Vbeta (60) and Jbeta (13) primers were used in the PCR. The data were produced by immunoSEQ multiplex PCR, yet TCRdb's version contains in-frame clones alone and is incomplete. The sample yields about 160,000 clones, around 80% seen once. Comment on this clone: Its antigen remains unknown.

Donors had nominal health at sampling but likely had unrecorded immune exposures. This sequence joins TRBV28 and TRBJ2-2; possibly TRBD1 for D (6 bases). What was sequenced was PBMCs. This TCR came from a man aged 40-50 years in good health and CMV-seronegative. The CDR3 spells CASSFGQRGTGELFF. The CDR3 DNA is TGTGCCAGCAGTTTTGGACAGAGGGGCACCGGGGAGCTGTTTTTT. Variable domain in full (rest from reference TRBV28 and TRBJ2-2): DVKVTQSSRYLVKRTGEKVFLECVQDMDHENMFWYRQDPGLGLRLIYFSYDVKMKEKGDIPEGYSVSREKKERFSLILESASTNQTSMYLCASSFGQRGTGELFFGEGSRLTVL.